These 23 T cell receptor beta chains came from one sample sequenced in a study of T cells after yellow fever vaccination. TCRdb independently ran MiXCR on the 5' RACE reads; one entry per CDR3 protein. The table lists 300,000 or so distinct CDR3 sequences, approximately 4.2% of them singletons. The starting material was PBMCs, obtained 5 days after the yellow fever booster vaccination. The receptors were sampled from a man between 18 and 29 years old who received the YFV17D yellow fever vaccine.

The chain employs TRBV19 and TRBJ1-2; the D is unclear. Trimming cost V 11 bases and J 2 bases, with 12 bases left between them. CDR3 size: 12 residues. Looked up from germline, CDR1 is LNHDA and CDR2 is SQIVND (reference sequence). The chain's CDR3 is CAAGPRNYGYTF. In DNA form, the CDR3 reads TGTGCCGCGGGCCCGAGAAACTATGGCTACACCTTC.

This clonotype was observed at least ten times. The V gene is TRBV12-3 or TRBV12-4, the J gene TRBJ1-5; D possibly corresponds to TRBD1 (6 bases). Trimming removed 5 bases at V and 4 bases at J, with 9 bases between. This CDR3 has 13 amino acids. The CDR3 spells CASSHQGNQPQHF. The DNA of the CDR3 is TGTGCCAGCAGTCACCAGGGGAATCAGCCCCAGCATTTT.

This clonotype was found a few times. V usage is TRBV28 and J usage is TRBJ2-7, with D possibly matching TRBD1 (6 bases). Trimming shortened V by 3 bases and J by 6 bases, and 15 bases separated the two germline ends. In germline, CDR1 is MDHEN, CDR2 SYDVKM. The CDR3 length is 14 residues. The CDR3 DNA is TGTGCCAGCAGTTTTCGGGACAAGGCCTTCGAGCAGTACGTC. Its translation: CASSFRDKAFEQYV.

This chain connects TRBV7-2 to TRBJ2-2, with 8 nucleotides matching TRBD2. CDR3 length equals 16 residues. CDR1 and CDR2 (germline): SGHTA, FQGNSA. V trimming: 2 bases; J trimming: 1 base; junction bases outside the gene matches: 3. In DNA, the CDR3 is TGTGCCAGCAGCTTAAGAAGCGGGGGGAACACCGGGGAGCTGTTTTTT. The encoded protein is CASSLRSGGNTGELFF.

The chain joins TRBV5-1 to TRBJ1-1; no reliable D call. CDR1 SGHRS and CDR2 YFSETQ come from the germline V gene. This CDR3 spans 14 amino acids. V was clipped by 4 bases and J by 4 bases, with 14 bases between them. The CDR3 spells CASSADGGITEAFF. For the CDR3, the DNA is TGCGCCAGCAGCGCCGACGGAGGTATCACTGAAGCTTTCTTT.

This clonotype was found a few times. DNA for the CDR3: TGTGCCAGCAGTTATTTTCCGAGGACAGGGAAATCCGGGGAGCTGTTTTTT. Its protein product is CASSYFPRTGKSGELFF. The gene calls are TRBV6-2 or TRBV6-3 and TRBJ2-2; 8 nucleotides align to TRBD1. The germline gives CDR1 MNHEY, CDR2 SVGEGT. J lost 6 bases, V lost 3 bases, and 12 bases had no gene match. The CDR3 is 17 residues long.

This sequence joins TRBV5-4 and TRBJ2-3; the match to TRBD2 covers 9 bases. The CDR3 is made up of 15 amino acids. Trimming removed 1 base from V and 3 bases from J; junction bases left unmatched: 3. Germline V gene lookup returns CDR1 SGHNT and CDR2 YYREEE (reference sequence). DNA for the CDR3: TGTGCCAGCAGCTTGCGCGGGGGGGTTACAGATACGCAGTATTTT. Translated: CASSLRGGVTDTQYF.

The V call is TRBV20-1, the J call TRBJ1-5; D might be TRBD1 (5 bases). V dropped 2 bases and J dropped 4 bases, with 12 bases sitting between them. This CDR3 is built from 14 residues. Germline V CDR1 and CDR2: DFQATT, SNEGSKA (reference sequence). This CDR3 reads CSARKGTENQPQHF. The CDR3 region has the DNA TGCAGTGCTAGAAAAGGGACGGAGAATCAGCCCCAGCATTTT.

This chain joins TRBV19 and TRBJ2-4; possible D gene TRBD1, 6 bases. With 3 bases removed from V and 1 base from J, the gap between germline ends came to 13 bases. CDR1 is LNHDA and CDR2 is SQIVND in the germline V gene (reference sequence). This CDR3 region has 16 residues. CDR3 sequence (DNA): TGTGCCAGTAGTATCACTACAGGGTCGGCCAAAAACATTCAGTACTTC. It codes for CASSITTGSAKNIQYF.

The V gene is TRBV2, the J gene TRBJ1-2; D gene uncertain. This CDR3 is built from 13 residues. Between the trimmed V and J ends, which lost 8 bases and 3 bases, there was a span of 13 bases. CDR1 SNHLY and CDR2 FYNNEI come from the germline V gene. CDR3 amino acids: CASRAETDYGYTF. CDR3 DNA: TGTGCCAGCCGGGCAGAGACGGACTATGGCTACACCTTC.

This clonotype has just a few counts. The rearrangement uses TRBV7-3 and TRBJ2-3, with 9 bases matching TRBD2. V lost 3 bases to trimming and J lost 6 bases; unmatched junction nucleotides: 7. Per the germline V gene, CDR1 is SGHTA and CDR2 is FQGTGA. The CDR3 extends over 15 amino acids. CDR3 in amino acids: CASSLSSGGSDTQYF. The CDR3 nucleotides read TGTGCCAGCAGCTTGAGTAGCGGGGGATCGGATACGCAGTATTTT. Using reference TRBV7-3 and TRBJ2-3 for the parts outside the CDR3, the full variable domain is GAGVSQTPSNKVTEKGKYVELRCDPISGHTALYWYRQSLGQGPEFLIYFQGTGAADDSGLPNDRFFAVRPEGSVSTLKIQRTERGDSAVYLCASSLSSGGSDTQYFGPGTRLTVL.

The gene calls are TRBV4-3 and TRBJ2-1, with D perhaps matching TRBD2 (6 bases). V was trimmed by 1 base and J by 8 bases, leaving 12 bases between them. CDR1 and CDR2 from the germline V gene are LGHNA and YSLEER. This CDR3 region has 14 residues. As DNA, the CDR3 is TGCGCCAGCAGCCAAGCAGGAGGGTGGGATGAGCAGTTCTTC. Protein: CASSQAGGWDEQFF.

This clonotype has just a few counts. The chain couples TRBV4-1 to TRBJ2-5; 9 positions match TRBD2. Trimming at V came to 0 bases and at J to 1 base, leaving 9 bases not matched to a gene. The germline gives CDR1 MGHRA, CDR2 YSYEKL. This CDR3 spans 18 amino acids. The CDR3 region is CASSQDSRAGGFQETQYF. DNA for the CDR3: TGCGCCAGCAGCCAAGATTCGAGAGCGGGGGGCTTCCAAGAGACCCAGTACTTC.

The chain uses TRBV6-1 and TRBJ2-3; tentative D call: TRBD1 (6 bases). Germline V gene lookup returns CDR1 MNHNS and CDR2 SASEGT. The CDR3 has 14 residues. Trimming stripped 6 bases from V and 2 bases from J, with 12 bases between. For the CDR3, the DNA is TGTGCCAGCAGGTCGGACAGAATCACAGATACGCAGTATTTT. It encodes CASRSDRITDTQYF.

This clonotype was seen only a few times. This chain links TRBV12-3 or TRBV12-4 with TRBJ2-1; 9 positions agree with TRBD1. Trimming removed 6 bases from V and 8 bases from J; junction bases left unmatched: 11. This CDR3 is built from 15 residues. The CDR3 region has the DNA TGTGCCAGCAGGGAGGGGACAGGGTCTTGGGATGAGCAGTTCTTC. Encoded protein: CASREGTGSWDEQFF.

V and J are TRBV4-1 and TRBJ1-1; possibly TRBD1 for D (5 bases). CDR1 is MGHRA, CDR2 YSYEKL, per germline. V was shortened by 0 bases and J by 8 bases, with 16 bases between the two germline ends. The CDR3 is made up of 15 amino acids. The CDR3 nucleotides are TGCGCCAGCAGCCAAGATTCCGCCTATCGGGGCGAAGCTTTCTTT. Encoded protein: CASSQDSAYRGEAFF.

This clonotype was seen many times. The chain is built from TRBV4-2 and TRBJ1-1, with TRBD1 matching 8 bases. Germline V gives CDR1 LGHNA, CDR2 YNFKEQ. CDR3 length: 15 residues. The V segment lost 4 bases and the J segment 7 bases; nucleotides outside the gene matches: 11. The CDR3 region has the DNA TGTGCCAGCAGCCGCGACAGGGGTTATCTTTTTGAAGCTTTCTTT. It yields the protein CASSRDRGYLFEAFF.

V usage is TRBV5-6 and J usage is TRBJ2-2; the D gene is possibly TRBD1 (5 bases). The germline V gene has CDR1 SGHDT and CDR2 YYEEEE. The CDR3 is 13 residues long. Trimming took 3 bases from V and 3 from J, leaving 6 bases between them. The CDR3, as DNA: TGTGCCAGCAGCTCCAGGGACACCGGGGAGCTGTTTTTT. Protein: CASSSRDTGELFF. Combining the CDR3 with reference TRBV5-6 and TRBJ2-2 gives the whole variable domain DAGVTQSPTHLIKTRGQQVTLRCSPKSGHDTVSWYQQALGQGPQFIFQYYEEEERQRGNFPDRFSGHQFPNYSSELNVNALLLGDSALYLCASSSRDTGELFFGEGSRLTVL.

This clonotype was detected only a few times. J is TRBJ2-3 and V is TRBV5-4, with 10 bases identical to TRBD1. This CDR3 is 16 amino acids long. Germline loops: CDR1 SGHNT, CDR2 YYREEE (reference sequence). Trimming removed 2 bases from V and 2 bases from J; junction bases left unmatched: 5. The CDR3 DNA is TGTGCCAGCAGCTTTGAGGACAGGGGGGTCACAGATACGCAGTATTTT. This gives the protein CASSFEDRGVTDTQYF. The full variable domain, in which reference TRBV5-4 and TRBJ2-3 provide the parts outside the CDR3, is ETGVTQSPTHLIKTRGQQVTLRCSSQSGHNTVSWYQQALGQGPQFIFQYYREEENGRGNFPPRFSGLQFPNYSSELNVNALELDDSALYLCASSFEDRGVTDTQYFGPGTRLTVL.

This clonotype came up many times. This chain joins TRBV27 and TRBJ1-5; D is unresolved. CDR1 and CDR2 (germline): MNHEY, SMNVEV (reference sequence). This CDR3 comprises 14 residues. The V end was cut by 6 bases, the J end by 3 bases, with 12 bases between. The CDR3 DNA follows: TGTGCCAGCAGCCGACCGGGCTACAATCAGCCCCAGCATTTT. Amino acids: CASSRPGYNQPQHF.

The chain links TRBV2 to TRBJ1-4; TRBD1 might be the D (6 bases). Trimming stripped 7 bases from V and 5 bases from J, with 14 bases between. This CDR3 is built from 14 residues. Germline V lookup: CDR1 SNHLY, CDR2 FYNNEI. The CDR3 DNA sequence: TGTGCCAGCATGACGGTCAGGGGAAATGAAAAACTGTTTTTT. It translates to CASMTVRGNEKLFF.

The chain is built from TRBV10-3 and TRBJ1-5, with D possibly matching TRBD1 (6 bases). The CDR3 is 14 residues long. Germline V gene data show CDR1 as ENHRY and CDR2 as SYGVKD. V lost 6 bases to trimming and J lost 3 bases, with 12 bases between them. CDR3 DNA sequence: TGTGCCATCAGCGCGGACAGACACAATCAGCCCCAGCATTTT. Its translation: CAISADRHNQPQHF.

This clonotype has only a few counts. This chain connects TRBV9 to TRBJ2-7; tentative D call: TRBD1 (5 bases). Germline values: CDR1 SGDLS, CDR2 YYNGEE. V was pared by 0 bases and J by 2 bases, with 12 bases between. The CDR3 has 15 amino acids. This chain's CDR3 is CASSVEGRAPYEQYF. The CDR3 bases are TGTGCCAGCAGCGTAGAGGGCAGGGCTCCCTACGAGCAGTACTTC.